Sequencing of this T cell receptor (beta chain) was carried out in a study of OX40 agonist ivuxolimab in advanced cancers. Overall study: Among those enrolled, mean age was around 55 years (range roughly 23 to 85) and about 82% were male. Points from the study as a whole: Expansion of clones was among the lowest in partial responders at 0.1-3.0 mg/kg.

For this clone: Its antigen remains unidentified.

Germline V gives CDR1 SGHDN, CDR2 FVKESK. This CDR3 is 15 amino acids long. The repertoire was sequenced with immunoSEQ multiplex PCR; TCRdb's copy has only in-frame clones and lacks some. The sample records about 67,000 clones, approximately 80% being singletons. The clonotype comes from an adult with an advanced solid tumor such as melanoma, head and neck, liver or kidney cancer. The sample here was CD4+ or CD8+ T cells sorted from blood, taken in a trial of the OX40 agonist ivuxolimab. The chain uses TRBV14 and TRBJ2-5; D ambiguous. The J call may be in error: the DNA end matches TRBJ2-7 better. DNA for the CDR3: TGTGCCAGCAGCCAAGATATGGGGTCCTCCTACGAGCAGTACTTC. This translates into CASSQDMGSSYEQYF.